This is a list of T cell receptor beta chains from one sample in a study of shared clonotypes between healthy human individuals. Sequenced by immunoSEQ multiplex PCR; TCRdb stores in-frame clones only, minus some. The data hold some 2,400,000 clones, with roughly 95% observed a single time. Sequencing was performed on naive CD4+ T cells sorted from blood. The receptor source for this set is a man aged 18 to 30 in good health. The CDR3 runs from the conserved cysteine through the conserved F or W. The D gene is left open where the match is weak. The listing skips clone size in some rows; elsewhere it reads once, few, many or a size class.

>.|TRBJ1-1|TRBD1|TRBV7-8
TGTGCCAGCAGCCTAGAGACAGGGTCTGTGAACACTGAAGCTTTCTTT
CASSLETGSVNTEAFF
>.|TRBJ1-6|.|TRBV6-5
TGTGCCAGCAGTTACTGGAGAGGGCCTTCACCCCTCCACTTT
CASSYWRGPSPLHF
>.|TRBJ1-2|.|TRBV28
TGTGCCAGCAGCTTCGACATTGGCGGCTACACCTTC
CASSFDIGGYTF
>.|TRBJ1-1|TRBD1|TRBV7-3
TGTGCCAGCAGCATGACAGGGGGAGGCACTGAAGCTTTCTTT
CASSMTGGGTEAFF
>.|TRBJ2-1|.|TRBV9
TGTGCCAGCAGCGTTGACCCCCAGTCCTACAATGAGCAGTTCTTC
CASSVDPQSYNEQFF
>.|TRBJ2-3|.|TRBV5-1
TGCGCCAGCAGCTTGGATGGCAATACGCAGTATTTT
CASSLDGNTQYF
>.|TRBJ2-4|.|TRBV6-5
TGTGCCAGCAGAGGGCCCTCGGGAAACATTCAGTACTTC
CASRGPSGNIQYF
>.|TRBJ1-3|.|TRBV19
TGTGCCAGTAGTTCCAGGGGTTCTGGAAACACCATATATTTT
CASSSRGSGNTIYF
>.|TRBJ1-5|.|TRBV4-2
TGTGCCAGCAGCGAAGGCGTAAGGCATTCGAGCAATCAGCCCCAGCATTTT
CASSEGVRHSSNQPQHF
>.|TRBJ2-7|TRBD1|TRBV2
TGTGCCAGCAGCGCACGGACAGGGGCCTCGGGGGAGCAGTACTTC
CASSARTGASGEQYF
>.|TRBJ2-1|.|TRBV4-1
TGCGCCAGCAGCCCCATCCAGCGCTCCTACAATGAGCAGTTCTTC
CASSPIQRSYNEQFF
>.|TRBJ2-1|.|TRBV28
TGTGCCAGCAGTTCCCCGGGAATGAGGGCAACCTACAATGAGCAGTTCTTC
CASSSPGMRATYNEQFF
>.|TRBJ2-2|.|TRBV7-2
TGTGCCAGCAGCTTAGCCTACAGGGACACCGGGGAGCTGTTTTTT
CASSLAYRDTGELFF
>.|TRBJ2-1|.|TRBV4-1
TGCGCCAGCAGCCCGTCGGGGGTTAGCTACAATGAGCAGTTCTTC
CASSPSGVSYNEQFF
>once|TRBJ2-1|.|TRBV5-5
TGTGCCAGCAGCCCGGGGCTCGCCCTCTACAATGAGCAGTTCTTC
CASSPGLALYNEQFF
>.|TRBJ1-1|.|TRBV5-1
TGCGCCAGCGCTAATCGGGGGAACACTGAAGCTTTCTTT
CASANRGNTEAFF
>.|TRBJ2-7|TRBD2|TRBV2
TGTGCCAGCAGTAAAGTGGGGACTAGCGGGTGGGGGTCCGAGCAGTACTTC
CASSKVGTSGWGSEQYF
>.|TRBJ1-5|TRBD1|TRBV30
TGTGCCTGGAGTACCCCCGGGACAGGGCTATATCAGCCCCAGCATTTT
CAWSTPGTGLYQPQHF
>once|TRBJ2-7|.|TRBV30
TGTGCCTGGACCCCTTACGGGGCAATCGAGCAGTACTTC
CAWTPYGAIEQYF
>.|TRBJ2-7|TRBD1|TRBV28
TGTGCCAGCAGTTTGGGGACAGGGAGGAACGAGCAGTACTTC
CASSLGTGRNEQYF
>.|TRBJ1-1|TRBD1|TRBV18
TGTGCCAGCTCGAACCTTGGACAGGGGGCCGCTGAAGCTTTCTTT
CASSNLGQGAAEAFF
>.|TRBJ1-6|TRBD1|TRBV5-4
TGTGCCAGCAGCTCGACGGGACAGGGAATCTCACCCCTCCACTTT
CASSSTGQGISPLHF
>.|TRBJ2-7|TRBD1|TRBV28
TGTGCCAGCAGTTTAATGGACAGGGTTGGCAACGAGCAGTACTTC
CASSLMDRVGNEQYF
>once|TRBJ1-6|TRBD1|TRBV27
TGTGCCAGCAGTCCCACAGGGGGTTCCGTCCTATTCGTCAATTCACCCCTCCACTTT
CASSPTGGSVLFVNSPLHF
>few|TRBJ1-1|.|TRBV18
TGTGCCACGATGAACGGAGGGGGGACTGAAGCTTTCTTT
CATMNGGGTEAFF
>.|TRBJ1-6|.|TRBV19
TGTGCCAGTAGCCAGGGGCAGGGATCCAATTCACCCCTCCACTTT
CASSQGQGSNSPLHF